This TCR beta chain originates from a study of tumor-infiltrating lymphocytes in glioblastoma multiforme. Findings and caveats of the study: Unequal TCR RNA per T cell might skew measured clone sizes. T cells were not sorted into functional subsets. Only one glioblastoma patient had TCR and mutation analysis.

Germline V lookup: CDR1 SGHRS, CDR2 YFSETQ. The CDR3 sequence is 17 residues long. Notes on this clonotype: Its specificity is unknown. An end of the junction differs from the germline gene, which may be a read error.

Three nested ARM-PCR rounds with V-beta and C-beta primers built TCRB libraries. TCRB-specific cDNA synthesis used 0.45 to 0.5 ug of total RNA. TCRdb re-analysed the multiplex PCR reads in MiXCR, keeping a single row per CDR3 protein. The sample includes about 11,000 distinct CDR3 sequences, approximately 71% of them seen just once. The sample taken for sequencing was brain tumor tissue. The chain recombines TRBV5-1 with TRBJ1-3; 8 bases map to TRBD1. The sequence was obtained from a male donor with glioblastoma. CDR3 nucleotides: TGCGCCAGCAGCTCTACCGGGACAGGTAACTCTGGAAACATCATATATTTT. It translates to CASSSTGTGNSGNIIYF.